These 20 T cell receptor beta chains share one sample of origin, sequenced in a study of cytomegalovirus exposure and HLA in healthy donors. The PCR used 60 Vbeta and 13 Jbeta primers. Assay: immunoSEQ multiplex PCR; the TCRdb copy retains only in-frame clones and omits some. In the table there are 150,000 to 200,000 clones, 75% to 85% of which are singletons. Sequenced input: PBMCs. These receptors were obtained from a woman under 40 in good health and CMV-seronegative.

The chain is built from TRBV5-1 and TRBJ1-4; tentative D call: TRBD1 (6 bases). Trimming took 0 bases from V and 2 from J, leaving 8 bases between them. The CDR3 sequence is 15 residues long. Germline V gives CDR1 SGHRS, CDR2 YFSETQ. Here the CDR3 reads CASSLDRATNEKLFF. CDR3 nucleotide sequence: TGCGCCAGCAGCTTGGACAGGGCCACTAATGAAAAACTGTTTTTT.

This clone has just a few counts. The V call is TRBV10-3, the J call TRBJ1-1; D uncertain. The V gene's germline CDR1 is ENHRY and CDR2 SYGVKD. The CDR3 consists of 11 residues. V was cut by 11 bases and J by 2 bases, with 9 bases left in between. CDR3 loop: CASRENTEAFF. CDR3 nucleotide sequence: TGTGCCTCGCGGGAAAACACTGAAGCTTTCTTT.

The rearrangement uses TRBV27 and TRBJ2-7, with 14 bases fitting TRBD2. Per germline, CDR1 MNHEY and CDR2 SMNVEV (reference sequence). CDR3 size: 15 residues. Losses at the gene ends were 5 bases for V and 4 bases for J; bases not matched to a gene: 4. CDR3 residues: CASSQTSGGVYEQYF. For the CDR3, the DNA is TGTGCCAGCAGTCAGACTAGCGGGGGGGTATACGAGCAGTACTTC.

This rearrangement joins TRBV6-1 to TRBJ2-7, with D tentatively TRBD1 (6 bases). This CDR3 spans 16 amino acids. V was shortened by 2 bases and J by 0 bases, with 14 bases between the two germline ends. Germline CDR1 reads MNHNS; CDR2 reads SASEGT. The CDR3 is CASSEFLGHSSYEQYF. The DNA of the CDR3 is TGTGCCAGCAGTGAATTTCTGGGACATTCCTCCTACGAGCAGTACTTC.

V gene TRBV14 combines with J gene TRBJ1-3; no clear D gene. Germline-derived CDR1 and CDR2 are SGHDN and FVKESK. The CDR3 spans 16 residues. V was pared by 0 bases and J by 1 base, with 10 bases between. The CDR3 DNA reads TGTGCCAGCAGCCAAGACTCCCCGGGGTCTGGAAACACCATATATTTT. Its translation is CASSQDSPGSGNTIYF.

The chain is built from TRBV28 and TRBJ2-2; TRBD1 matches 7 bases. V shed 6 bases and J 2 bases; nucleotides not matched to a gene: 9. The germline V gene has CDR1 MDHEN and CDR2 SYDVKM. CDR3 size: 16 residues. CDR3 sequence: CASRRNRDSNTGELFF. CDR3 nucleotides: TGTGCCAGCAGAAGGAACCGGGACAGTAACACCGGGGAGCTGTTTTTT.

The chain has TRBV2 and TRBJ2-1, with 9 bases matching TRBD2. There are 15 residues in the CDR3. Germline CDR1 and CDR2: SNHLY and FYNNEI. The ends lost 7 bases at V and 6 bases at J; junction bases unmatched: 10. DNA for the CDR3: TGTGCCAGCAAGGAAGATGGACTAGCGATCAATGAGCAGTTCTTC. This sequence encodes CASKEDGLAINEQFF.

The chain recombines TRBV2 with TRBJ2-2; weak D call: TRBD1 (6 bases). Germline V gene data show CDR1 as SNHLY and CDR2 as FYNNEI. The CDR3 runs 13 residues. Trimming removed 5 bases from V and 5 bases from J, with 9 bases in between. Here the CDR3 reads CASSPGVTGELFF. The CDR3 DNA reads TGTGCCAGCAGTCCAGGGGTAACCGGGGAGCTGTTTTTT.

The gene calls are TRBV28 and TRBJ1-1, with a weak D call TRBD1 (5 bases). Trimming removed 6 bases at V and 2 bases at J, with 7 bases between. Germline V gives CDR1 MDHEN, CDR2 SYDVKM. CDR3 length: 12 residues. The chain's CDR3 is CASRTVNTEAFF. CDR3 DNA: TGTGCCAGCAGGACAGTTAACACTGAAGCTTTCTTT. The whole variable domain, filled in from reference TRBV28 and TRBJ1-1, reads DVKVTQSSRYLVKRTGEKVFLECVQDMDHENMFWYRQDPGLGLRLIYFSYDVKMKEKGDIPEGYSVSREKKERFSLILESASTNQTSMYLCASRTVNTEAFFGQGTRLTVV.

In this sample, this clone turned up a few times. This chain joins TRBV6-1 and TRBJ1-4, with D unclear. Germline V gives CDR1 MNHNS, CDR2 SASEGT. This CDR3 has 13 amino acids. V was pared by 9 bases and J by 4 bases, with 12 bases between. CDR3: CASLSNSNEKLFF. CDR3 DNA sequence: TGTGCCAGTTTATCTAACAGTAATGAAAAACTGTTTTTT.

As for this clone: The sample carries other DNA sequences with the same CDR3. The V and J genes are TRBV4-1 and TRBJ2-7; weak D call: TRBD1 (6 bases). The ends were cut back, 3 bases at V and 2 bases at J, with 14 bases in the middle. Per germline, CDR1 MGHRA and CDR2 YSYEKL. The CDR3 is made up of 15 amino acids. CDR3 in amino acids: CASSQGHGGTYEQYF. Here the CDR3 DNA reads TGCGCCAGCAGCCAGGGCCATGGGGGCACCTACGAGCAGTACTTC.

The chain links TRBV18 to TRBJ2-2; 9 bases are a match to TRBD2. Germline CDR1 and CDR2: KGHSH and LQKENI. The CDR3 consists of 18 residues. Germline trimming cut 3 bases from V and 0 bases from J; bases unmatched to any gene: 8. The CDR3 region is CASSPSSGRPPNTGELFF. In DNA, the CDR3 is TGTGCCAGCTCACCTTCGAGCGGGAGGCCTCCGAACACCGGGGAGCTGTTTTTT.

For the CDR3, the DNA is TGTGCCAGTAGTAAACGACTAGCGGATGAGCAGTACTTC. This encodes CASSKRLADEQYF. The chain has TRBV19 and TRBJ2-7, with 9 bases identical to TRBD2. The germline CDR1 and CDR2 sequences are LNHDA and SQIVND (reference sequence). This CDR3 contains 13 residues. The V gene end was trimmed by 4 bases and the J gene end by 7 bases; junction bases not matched to a gene: 5.

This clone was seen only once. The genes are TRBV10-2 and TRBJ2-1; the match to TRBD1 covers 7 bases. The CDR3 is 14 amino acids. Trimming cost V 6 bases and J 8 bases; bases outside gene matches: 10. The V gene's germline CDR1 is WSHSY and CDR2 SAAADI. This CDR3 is CASRQGSSSDEQFF. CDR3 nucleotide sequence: TGCGCCAGCAGACAGGGGTCCAGTTCCGATGAGCAGTTCTTC.

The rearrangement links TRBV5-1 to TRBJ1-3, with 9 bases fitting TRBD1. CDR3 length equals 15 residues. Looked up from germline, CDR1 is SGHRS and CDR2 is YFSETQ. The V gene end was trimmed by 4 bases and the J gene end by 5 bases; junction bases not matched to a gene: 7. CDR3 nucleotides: TGCGCCAGCAGCCCCGGGGACAGGGACCGAAACACCATATATTTT. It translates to CASSPGDRDRNTIYF.

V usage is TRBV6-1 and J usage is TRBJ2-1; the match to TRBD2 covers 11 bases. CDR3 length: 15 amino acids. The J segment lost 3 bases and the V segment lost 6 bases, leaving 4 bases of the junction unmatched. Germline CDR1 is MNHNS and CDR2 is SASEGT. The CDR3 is CASSLLAGDYNEQFF. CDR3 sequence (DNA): TGTGCCAGCAGCCTACTAGCGGGAGACTACAATGAGCAGTTCTTC.

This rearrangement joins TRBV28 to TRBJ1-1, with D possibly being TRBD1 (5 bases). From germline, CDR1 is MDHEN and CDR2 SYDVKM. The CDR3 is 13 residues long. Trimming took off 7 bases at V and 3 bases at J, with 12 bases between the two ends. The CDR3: CASTRRADTEAFF. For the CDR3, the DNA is TGTGCCAGCACGCGCAGGGCAGACACTGAAGCTTTCTTT.

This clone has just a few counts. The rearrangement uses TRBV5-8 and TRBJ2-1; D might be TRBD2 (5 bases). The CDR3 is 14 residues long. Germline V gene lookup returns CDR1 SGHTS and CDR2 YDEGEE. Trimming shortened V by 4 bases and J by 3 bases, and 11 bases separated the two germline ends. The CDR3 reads CASSARGGYNEQFF. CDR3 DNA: TGTGCCAGCAGCGCACGGGGTGGCTACAATGAGCAGTTCTTC.

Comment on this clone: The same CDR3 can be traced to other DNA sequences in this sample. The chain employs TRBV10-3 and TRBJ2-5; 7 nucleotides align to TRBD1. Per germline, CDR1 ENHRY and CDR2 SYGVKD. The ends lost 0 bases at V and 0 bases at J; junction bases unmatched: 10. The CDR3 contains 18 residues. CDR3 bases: TGTGCCATCAGTGAGTCAAAAATCGACAGGGCTTACCAAGAGACCCAGTACTTC. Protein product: CAISESKIDRAYQETQYF.

For the CDR3, the DNA is TGCGCCAGCAGCCAAGAAAACAGCCCCTACGAGCAGTACTTC. This encodes CASSQENSPYEQYF. The chain couples TRBV4-3 to TRBJ2-7; no clear D. Germline loops: CDR1 LGHNA, CDR2 YSLEER. V was trimmed by 0 bases and J by 2 bases, leaving 8 bases between them. The CDR3 extends over 14 amino acids.